Listed below are T cell receptor beta chains from one sample, sequenced in a study of blood T cells in healthy people across ages. TCRdb called the 5' RACE reads again in MiXCR, with one record for every CDR3 protein. In the table there are some 560,000 distinct CDR3 sequences, about 27% of which are singletons. The sample was also linked to a second study, of T cells of mothers and their children.

Source material: blood. These receptors came from a boy aged 2 to 9 in good health. Each CDR3 is given without its conserved first and last residue.

v_gene | CDR3aa
TRBV7-2 | ASTLASGNTEAF
TRBV29-1 | SVDEGSGNTIY
TRBV27 | ASSTLLRRERKHNEQF
TRBV25-1 | ASSDRGGSLSGANVLT
TRBV18 | ASSPRTSGNQETQY
TRBV6-6 | ASRHRETQY
TRBV9 | ASSARAGDTQY
TRBV6-2/TRBV6-3 | ASRRQGRTEAF
TRBV7-9 | ASSLALGRNTEAF
TRBV7-9 | ASSLAGGWDPHGDEQF
TRBV5-1 | ASREGAASPLH
TRBV9 | ASSVDGQRGDNEQF
TRBV12-3/TRBV12-4 | ASSLAASETQY
TRBV29-1 | SVGTGPQY
TRBV29-1 | SVLDRVGREQY
TRBV27 | ASRPTGAGEPQH
TRBV27 | ASSLLPGSGDDTQY
TRBV7-3 | ASSSPKGGYQETQY
TRBV24-1 | ATSEAAQETQY
TRBV7-2 | ASSQSTSNQPQH
TRBV15 | ATSPGPNTEAF
TRBV6-5 | ASSYQGGDYGYT
TRBV20-1 | SARAEGANSPLH
TRBV5-1 | ASGRTGNTEAF
TRBV23-1 | ATRPANTEAF
TRBV12-3/TRBV12-4 | ASSLSSGGEQY
TRBV9 | ASSGRDRLQETQY
TRBV12-3/TRBV12-4 | ASSTLDRGTNEKLF
TRBV7-9 | ASSSPTRWAYNEQF